This TCR beta chain was sequenced during a study of cytomegalovirus exposure and HLA in healthy donors. Use of 60 Vbeta and 13 Jbeta primers characterized the PCR. Sequencing used immunoSEQ multiplex PCR; TCRdb keeps in-frame clones, though not all of them. The data contain 150,000 to 200,000 clones, over 75% of them singletons. This sequence was found in a woman aged 25 to 39 in good health and CMV-seronegative. Sequenced material: PBMCs.

CDR3 nucleotides: TGTGCCAGCAGCGGGACAGCTGGGGCCAACGTCCTGACTTTC. This gives the protein CASSGTAGANVLTF. V gene TRBV2 combines with J gene TRBJ2-6, with TRBD1 matching 7 bases. V was clipped by 6 bases and J by 2 bases; unmatched bases: 1. The length of the CDR3 is 14 residues. Germline loops: CDR1 SNHLY, CDR2 FYNNEI.